Given below is one T cell receptor (beta chain) in context. These data are taken from a study of blood T cell repertoires in COVID-19. Looking at the study overall: The United States, Italy and Spain provided the acute and convalescent COVID-19 samples. Sources were T cells, B-cell-depleted T cells, or PBMCs; the material itself was cDNA or gDNA.

Original methodology: Estimated nucleated cell counts came from reference gene primer amplification. TCRdb's copy holds only in-frame clones and misses some; the assay was immunoSEQ multiplex PCR. The V and J calls and clone size come from that table; D and trimming were worked out from the DNA. Of roughly 280,000 clones detected, less than 85% appear once; the ten largest clones hold under 5.5%. Germline V gene data show CDR1 as MNHEY and CDR2 as SVGAGI. This CDR3 spans 14 amino acids. Trimming left V 6 bases short and J 0 bases short, with 11 bases between. The chain has TRBV6-5 and TRBJ1-1; D call uncertain. Sequenced input: peripheral blood. The sequence came from a man between 60 and 75 years old who had recovered from COVID-19. The CDR3, as DNA: TGTGCCAGCAGCGGGGATTGGATGAACACTGAAGCTTTCTTT. The encoded protein is CASSGDWMNTEAFF.